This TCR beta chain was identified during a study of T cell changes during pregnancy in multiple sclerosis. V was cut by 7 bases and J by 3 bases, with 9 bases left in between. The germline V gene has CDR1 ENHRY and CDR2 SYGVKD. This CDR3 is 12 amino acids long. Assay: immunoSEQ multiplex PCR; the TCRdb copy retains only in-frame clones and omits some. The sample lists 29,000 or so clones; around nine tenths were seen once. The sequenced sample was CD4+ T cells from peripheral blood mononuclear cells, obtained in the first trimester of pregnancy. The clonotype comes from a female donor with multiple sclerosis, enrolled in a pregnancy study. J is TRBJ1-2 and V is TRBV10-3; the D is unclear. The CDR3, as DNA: TGTGCCATCAAGGGAGGCGACTATGGCTACACCTTC. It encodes CAIKGGDYGYTF.